One T cell receptor (beta chain) is described in this entry. This sample is part of a study of blood T cell repertoires in COVID-19. Study as a whole: Nucleic acid was either cDNA or gDNA, and it came from T cells, B-cell-depleted T cells, or PBMCs.

Deletions cut 3 bases from V and 0 bases from J, with 12 bases between. This CDR3 contains 17 residues. The germline V gene has CDR1 SGHTA and CDR2 FQGNSA. Here immunoSEQ multiplex PCR was the method, and the copy in TCRdb shows in-frame clones only, minus some. Of 50,000 to 65,000 clones listed, approximately 85% were seen once; the top ten hold roughly 16%. Sequenced input: peripheral blood. The J gene is TRBJ2-6, the V gene TRBV7-2; perhaps TRBD2 as D (7 bases). This receptor was obtained from a human donor in a cohort sampled during active COVID-19. CDR3 protein: CASSLGGGASGANVLTF. The CDR3, as DNA: TGTGCCAGCAGCTTGGGAGGGGGGGCCTCTGGGGCCAACGTCCTGACTTTC. Using reference TRBV7-2 and TRBJ2-6 for the parts outside the CDR3, the full variable domain is GAGVSQSPSNKVTEKGKDVELRCDPISGHTALYWYRQSLGQGLEFLIYFQGNSAPDKSGLPSDRFSAERTGGSVSTLTIQRTQQEDSAVYLCASSLGGGASGANVLTFGAGSRLTVL.